These T cell receptor beta chains were read from a single sample in a study of CD8 T cells in Susac syndrome. One entry per CDR3 protein results from TCRdb running MiXCR on the immunoSEQ multiplex PCR reads. The table shows roughly 150,000 distinct CDR3 sequences, with just over 90% occurring only once. The specimen was CD4+ T cells from PBMCs. Receptors originate from a human donor in good health. The CDR3 runs from the conserved cysteine through the conserved F or W. D genes are given only for firm matches. Clone size is given for some rows only: seen once, a few or many times, or a class if the clone is expanded.

>NA|TRBD2|TRBJ2-6|TRBV6-1
TGTGCCAGCAGTGAAGCTATCTCTAGCGGGAGGGTTGGGGCCAACGTCCTGACTTTC
CASSEAISSGRVGANVLTF
>NA|NA|TRBJ1-1|TRBV29-1
TGCAGCGTTGAAGCGATCTACAGGGCCATGAACACTGAAGCTTTCTTT
CSVEAIYRAMNTEAFF
>NA|NA|TRBJ1-2|TRBV18
TGTGCCAGCCAACCACGGGGGGCGAGCTATGGCTACACCTTC
CASQPRGASYGYTF
>NA|TRBD1|TRBJ2-7|TRBV3-1
TGTGCCAGCAGCCAATCCACCGGGACAGGGGCCGAGCAGTACTTC
CASSQSTGTGAEQYF
>NA|NA|TRBJ2-5|TRBV10-3
TGTGCCATCAGGGAGGGGACTGTCGAGACCCAGTACTTC
CAIREGTVETQYF
>NA|NA|TRBJ1-3|TRBV5-4
TGTGCCAGCAGCTTGGGCCAGACAGGCCAGGGGAACACCATATATTTT
CASSLGQTGQGNTIYF
>NA|NA|TRBJ1-3|TRBV19
TGTGCCAGTACCCGCGACAGGTTCTCTGGAAACACCATATATTTT
CASTRDRFSGNTIYF
>NA|TRBD2|TRBJ2-1|TRBV24-1
TGTGCCACCAGTGATTCCGTGACTAGCGGGATCGAGCAGTTCTTC
CATSDSVTSGIEQFF
>NA|TRBD1|TRBJ1-3|TRBV9
TGTGCCAGCAGGAGTGACAGGGCTGGAAACACCATATATTTT
CASRSDRAGNTIYF
>NA|NA|TRBJ2-7|TRBV18
TGTGCCAGCTCACAAGCCGGGACCGCCGAGCAGTACTTC
CASSQAGTAEQYF
>NA|TRBD2|TRBJ2-1|TRBV4-1
TGCGCCAGCAGCCGCCGACTAGCGGAGGCGAGCTCCTACAATGAGCAGTTCTTC
CASSRRLAEASSYNEQFF
>NA|NA|TRBJ2-1|TRBV5-1
TGCGCCAGCAGCTTGGATTCCCAATTCCGAAAGTTCTTC
CASSLDSQFRKFF
>once|NA|TRBJ1-1|TRBV27
TGTGCCAGCAGTTTATTGTCCCACGGGGGTGACACTGAAGCTTTCTTT
CASSLLSHGGDTEAFF
>NA|NA|TRBJ2-7|TRBV30
TGTGCCGGGTGGGGCGTTTTCGAGCAGTACTTC
CAGWGVFEQYF
>NA|NA|TRBJ2-3|TRBV29-1
TGCAGCGTTGAAGGCGCCGCGGGCCCAGATACGCAGTATTTT
CSVEGAAGPDTQYF
>NA|NA|TRBJ1-3|TRBV6-5
TGTGCCAGCAGCCCGGACGGACCCTCTGGAAACACCATATATTTT
CASSPDGPSGNTIYF
>NA|TRBD1|TRBJ2-3|TRBV18
TGTGCCAGCTCACCGGGACAGGGAGCAGATACGCAGTATTTT
CASSPGQGADTQYF
>NA|NA|TRBJ2-3|TRBV24-1
TGTGCCACCGGACGGGGTGGCGGAGATACGCAGTATTTT
CATGRGGGDTQYF
>NA|TRBD1|TRBJ2-1|TRBV3-1
TGTGCCAGCAGCCAAGATTTATGGGGACAGGGGACCGGCTCCTACAATGAGCAGTTCTTC
CASSQDLWGQGTGSYNEQFF
>once|NA|TRBJ2-1|TRBV2
TGTGCCAGCAGAAAGGGGGGGGCCTACAATGAGCAGTTCTTC
CASRKGGAYNEQFF
>NA|NA|TRBJ1-3|TRBV2
TGTGCCAGCAGCCCTTCCGGCACCATATATTTT
CASSPSGTIYF
>NA|TRBD1|TRBJ2-7|TRBV7-2
TGTGCCAGCAGCAGACACCCTGGACAGGGGGCTTCCTACGAGCAGTACTTC
CASSRHPGQGASYEQYF
>NA|NA|TRBJ1-1|TRBV6-2/TRBV6-3
TGTGCCAGCAGCTGGGACTTAACTGAAGCTTTCTTT
CASSWDLTEAFF
>NA|NA|TRBJ2-7|TRBV10-2
TGCGCCAGCAGTGAGAGCACCGGGGGACAAGGCTCCTACGAGCAGTACTTC
CASSESTGGQGSYEQYF
>NA|NA|TRBJ1-2|TRBV12-3/TRBV12-4
TGTGCCAGCAGTTTACAGATTAACTATGGCTACACCTTC
CASSLQINYGYTF
>NA|NA|TRBJ2-7|TRBV4-3
TGCGCCAGCAGCCCAAGTTGGGCCGTCACCTACGAGCAGTACTTC
CASSPSWAVTYEQYF